This T cell receptor (beta chain) comes out of a study of blood T cell repertoires in COVID-19. The table came from immunoSEQ multiplex PCR; TCRdb's copy has only in-frame clones and leaves some out. Of under 150,000 clones listed, around 90% are singletons. CDR1 and CDR2 from the germline V gene are SGHTA and FQGNSA. This CDR3 is built from 11 residues. The V end was cut by 5 bases, the J end by 7 bases, with 9 bases between. This clonotype originated in a woman in her fifties or sixties with acute or convalescent COVID-19. The chain couples TRBV7-2 to TRBJ2-7; no definite D call. Sequenced: peripheral blood. CDR3 amino acids: CASSPSLEQYF. The CDR3 bases are TGTGCCAGCAGCCCCTCCTTGGAGCAGTACTTC.